This TCR beta chain originates from a study of human T cells and chemical hapten exposure. The ends were cut back, 7 bases at V and 0 bases at J, with 11 bases in the middle. CDR1 is LGHNT and CDR2 is FRNRAP in the germline V gene. The CDR3 is made up of 14 amino acids. In TCRdb, the 5' RACE reads were re-called with MiXCR into one record per CDR3 protein. The profile shows 110,000 or so distinct CDR3 sequences, around 20% of them singletons. Unfractionated whole blood served as the source for total RNA extraction. This receptor was obtained from a human donor in good health. The chain links TRBV12-5 to TRBJ2-3; D call uncertain. CDR3 protein: CASALTMSTDTQYF. CDR3 nucleotide sequence: TGTGCTAGTGCGCTCACCATGAGCACAGATACGCAGTATTTT.